This section outlines one TCR beta chain sequence together with its context. The target antigen is unknown. In the naive CD8 group, cells lacked CD45RO and were positively selected for CCR7, so terminally differentiated effector memory CD45RA+ cells were left out. Only Caucasian adults living in Nashville, Tennessee served as donors. This sample was included in a study of shared clonotypes between healthy human individuals. Study-wide background: There were three CD4 naive, three CD4 memory, two CD8 naive and one CD8 memory plates per donor.

Germline CDR1 and CDR2: SGHTA and FQGTGA. Trimming cost V 1 base and J 3 bases, with 8 bases left between them. The CDR3 runs 14 residues. Study-wide points: Since donors were few, the genetic and exposure-history diversity represented was limited.

Sequencing was performed with immunoSEQ multiplex PCR; in TCRdb, only in-frame clones are kept and a portion is missing. The sample yields 2 million to 2.5 million clones, around 96% seen once. V usage is TRBV7-3 and J usage is TRBJ2-3, with D perhaps TRBD1 (5 bases). Input material: naive CD8+ T cells sorted from blood. The TCR was taken from a man younger than 35 in good health. CDR3 protein: CASSLNGATDTQYF. CDR3 coding DNA: TGTGCCAGCAGCTTAAATGGGGCGACAGATACGCAGTATTTT.